The present T cell receptor (beta chain) was sequenced within a study of beta chain features in type 1 diabetes. Study context: Age, gender and cell yields were alike across patients and healthy donors. Study conclusions and caveats: It was among patients, rather than healthy donors, that naive, central memory and Treg TCRB repertoires appeared more similar. Among patients with Type 1 diabetes, TCRB CDR3s were moderately but significantly shorter in every one of the four CD4+ subsets. Insertion counts at VDJ junctions were lower in type 1 diabetes patients, who also showed more deletions there.

V lost 4 bases, J lost 5 bases, and 8 bases lay in between. Germline values: CDR1 SQVTM, CDR2 ANQGSEA. The CDR3 has 11 residues. TCRB transcripts that were expressed got sequenced, as all of the isolated RNA had been reverse transcribed. The table came from immunoSEQ multiplex PCR; TCRdb's copy has only in-frame clones and leaves some out. The sample consists of about 150,000 clones, 8.5% to 14% of them appearing once. In the case of this clone: Antigen unknown.

The sequencing sample was made of central memory CD4+ T cells from blood. J is TRBJ1-1 and V is TRBV29-1; D uncertain. This TCR came from a young man in good health. In nucleotides, the CDR3 is TGCAGCGTTGTCGGGGTTACTGAAGCTTTCTTT. Its translation: CSVVGVTEAFF.